This record looks at one T cell receptor beta chain sequence and its context. Its cognate antigen has yet to be identified. Per-base qualities were not stored, and no clone one base away is much larger. Participants in the prospective study were enrolled through a virtual design, were aged roughly 18 to 100 years, and lived in fewer than 30 United States geographic areas. Cohort assignment in the prospective study relied on participant-reported clinical history from a screening survey and a study questionnaire. ImmuneRACE Cohort 3 recovered participants were defined by two consecutive negative NP/OP PCR tests, healthcare professional clearance, or symptom resolution. Mobile phlebotomists in the prospective study collected whole blood, serum and a nasopharyngeal or oropharyngeal swab from every participant. Participants in the prospective study had the option to provide additional blood draws and questionnaires over a 2-month period. Prospective study blood samples were shipped either frozen or at room temperature before DNA extraction.

These data come from a study of blood T cell repertoires in COVID-19 (TCRdb year 2020). Concerning the study at large: Samples covering the acute and convalescent phases of COVID-19 were provided by collaborators in the United States, Italy and Spain. The dataset comprised deeply sampled blood TCRbeta repertoires from subjects exposed to, actively infected with, or recovered from COVID-19. Where available, HLA class I and class II types were obtained from metadata supplied by the sample provider rather than from assay-based typing. The samples were drawn from the first 160 participants of the ongoing ImmuneRACE study and from some 1,300 subjects provided by 6 global collaborators. Nearly every sample came with metadata listing a de-identified subject ID, COVID-19 status, age in years and sex. A freely available public database, intended as a resource for researchers studying the immune response to SARS-CoV-2, is where the repertoires were released. The material from the prospective study consisted of cDNA or gDNA derived from T cells, B-cell-depleted T cells, or PBMCs.

CDR1 and CDR2 are read off the germline V gene (reference sequence) as LNHDA and SQIVND. Unmatched junction bases come to 6, with V trimmed by 5 bases and J by 3 bases. Its CDR3 holds 14 amino acids, cysteine through phenylalanine. Only the CDR3 DNA stays, 42 bases, in frame from base 1. Results and caveats for the whole study, not just this receptor: The amount of clinical and demographic metadata varied by source and participant and was provided uncurated.

TCRbeta CDR3 regions were amplified from genomic DNA by means of the immunoSEQ Assay, a bias-controlled multiplex PCR. On the authors' methods: Nucleated cell counts per sample were estimated from amplification of reference gene primers within the assay. To quantify the absolute abundance of each unique TCRbeta CDR3 rearrangement, sequence reads were collapsed and filtered. For each sample, productive Simpson clonality was calculated by taking the square root of Simpson's diversity index across productive rearrangements. Here the immuneACCESS table is served through TCRdb, limited to in-frame sequences with V and J called. Missing clones are a known gap in these copies; in checked studies unresolved V genes cover under half, and the rest lacks a known reason. V, J and clone size reflect that table, while D and trimming were determined from the DNA. This sample holds a few hundred thousand clones; nearly 90% were observed only once. Roughly 1.8% of the sample is taken by the ten largest.

The sequencing sample was made of PBMCs or T cells enriched from blood (not recorded which). This TCR came from an older woman who had recovered from COVID-19. The chain joins TRBV19 to TRBJ2-7; TRBD1 lines up with 8 middle nucleotides. The base sequence is TGTGCCAGTAGTCAGAGACAGGGGATCTACGAGCAGTACTTC. Protein translation: CASSQRQGIYEQYF.